Listed below are T cell receptor beta chains from one sample, sequenced in a study of blood T cells in healthy people across ages. MiXCR, applied by TCRdb to the 5' RACE reads, yields one record per CDR3 protein. The sample lists 1,300,000 or so distinct CDR3 sequences; 45% to 70% were seen once. Sample: blood. Receptors were obtained from a man aged 18 to 29 in good health. The CDR3 runs from the conserved cysteine through the conserved F or W. Fields, in order: V gene, clone size, D gene, J gene, CDR3 protein, CDR3 DNA. The D gene is left open where the match is weak. Rows give clone size only sometimes, using once, few, many, or a class for an expanded clone.

v_gene: TRBV12-3/TRBV12-4; abundance: NA; d_gene: TRBD1; j_gene: TRBJ2-7; CDR3aa: CASSSRGTGGEQYF; CDR3nt: TGTGCCAGCAGTTCCAGAGGGACAGGGGGTGAGCAGTACTTC
v_gene: TRBV7-9; abundance: NA; d_gene: TRBD2; j_gene: TRBJ2-3; CDR3aa: CASRPGLGLGDAQYF; CDR3nt: TGTGCCAGCAGACCCGGACTAGGACTTGGGGATGCGCAGTATTTT
v_gene: TRBV6-1; abundance: NA; d_gene: NA; j_gene: TRBJ2-2; CDR3aa: CATHGENTGELFF; CDR3nt: TGTGCCACCCACGGGGAAAACACCGGGGAGCTGTTTTTT
v_gene: TRBV5-4; abundance: NA; d_gene: NA; j_gene: TRBJ2-3; CDR3aa: CASSRDAGASTDTQYF; CDR3nt: TGTGCCAGCAGCCGGGACGCAGGGGCTAGCACAGATACGCAGTATTTT
v_gene: TRBV12-3/TRBV12-4; abundance: once; d_gene: NA; j_gene: TRBJ2-1; CDR3aa: CASSFTFSGNEQFF; CDR3nt: TGTGCCAGCAGTTTTACTTTCAGTGGGAATGAGCAGTTCTTC
v_gene: TRBV27; abundance: NA; d_gene: NA; j_gene: TRBJ2-7; CDR3aa: CASSYQGSYYEQYF; CDR3nt: TGTGCCAGCAGTTACCAGGGGTCCTACTACGAGCAGTACTTC
v_gene: TRBV6-1; abundance: NA; d_gene: TRBD1; j_gene: TRBJ2-2; CDR3aa: CASSLHPGQERGGELFF; CDR3nt: TGTGCCAGCAGTCTTCACCCTGGACAGGAGAGAGGCGGGGAGCTGTTTTTT
v_gene: TRBV7-2; abundance: few; d_gene: NA; j_gene: TRBJ1-2; CDR3aa: CASSLKSDSPIVNYGYTF; CDR3nt: TGTGCCAGCAGCCTCAAATCCGACAGCCCTATTGTTAACTATGGCTACACCTTC
v_gene: TRBV4-3; abundance: NA; d_gene: TRBD2; j_gene: TRBJ2-7; CDR3aa: CASSQDLRGYSYEQYF; CDR3nt: TGCGCCAGCAGCCAAGATCTGCGGGGGTACTCCTACGAGCAGTACTTC
v_gene: TRBV4-1; abundance: NA; d_gene: NA; j_gene: TRBJ2-2; CDR3aa: CASSPRYGSPNTGELFF; CDR3nt: TGCGCCAGCAGCCCAAGATATGGGAGCCCGAACACCGGGGAGCTGTTTTTT
v_gene: TRBV29-1; abundance: NA; d_gene: NA; j_gene: TRBJ1-1; CDR3aa: CSVEAENTEAFF; CDR3nt: TGCAGCGTTGAAGCAGAGAACACTGAAGCTTTCTTT
v_gene: TRBV20-1; abundance: NA; d_gene: NA; j_gene: TRBJ1-4; CDR3aa: CSAYPMVGATNEKLFF; CDR3nt: TGCAGTGCCTATCCTATGGTGGGGGCAACTAATGAAAAACTGTTTTTT
v_gene: TRBV20-1; abundance: NA; d_gene: NA; j_gene: TRBJ2-1; CDR3aa: CSARDSFGSSYNEQFF; CDR3nt: TGCAGTGCTAGAGATTCTTTTGGTAGCTCCTACAATGAGCAGTTCTTC
v_gene: TRBV24-1; abundance: NA; d_gene: TRBD2; j_gene: TRBJ2-1; CDR3aa: CATSDPGGNEQFF; CDR3nt: TGTGCCACCAGTGACCCGGGAGGCAATGAGCAGTTCTTC
v_gene: TRBV10-2; abundance: NA; d_gene: NA; j_gene: TRBJ2-7; CDR3aa: CASRKEPYEQYF; CDR3nt: TGCGCCAGCAGGAAGGAGCCCTACGAGCAGTACTTC
v_gene: TRBV29-1; abundance: NA; d_gene: NA; j_gene: TRBJ2-6; CDR3aa: CSVDSGAGANVLTF; CDR3nt: TGCAGCGTTGACTCGGGGGCTGGGGCCAACGTCCTGACTTTC
v_gene: TRBV7-8; abundance: NA; d_gene: NA; j_gene: TRBJ1-5; CDR3aa: CASSLELHSNQPQHF; CDR3nt: TGTGCCAGCAGCTTAGAACTACATAGCAATCAGCCCCAGCATTTT
v_gene: TRBV3-1; abundance: NA; d_gene: TRBD2; j_gene: TRBJ2-5; CDR3aa: CASSPTSASVGETQYF; CDR3nt: TGTGCCAGCAGCCCGACTAGCGCGTCGGTGGGAGAGACCCAGTACTTC
v_gene: TRBV14; abundance: NA; d_gene: NA; j_gene: TRBJ2-1; CDR3aa: CASSLSESGPNEQFF; CDR3nt: TGTGCCAGCAGCCTTTCCGAGAGCGGCCCCAATGAGCAGTTCTTC
v_gene: TRBV4-3; abundance: NA; d_gene: NA; j_gene: TRBJ2-1; CDR3aa: CASSQVNSREQFF; CDR3nt: TGCGCCAGCAGCCAAGTTAATAGCCGTGAGCAGTTCTTC
v_gene: TRBV4-1; abundance: NA; d_gene: TRBD2; j_gene: TRBJ2-5; CDR3aa: CASSQSGTPETQYF; CDR3nt: TGCGCCAGCAGCCAAAGCGGGACCCCAGAGACCCAGTACTTC
v_gene: TRBV12-3/TRBV12-4; abundance: NA; d_gene: NA; j_gene: TRBJ2-1; CDR3aa: CASSLGTSYEQFF; CDR3nt: TGTGCCAGCAGTTTGGGGACTTCCTACGAGCAGTTCTTC
v_gene: TRBV27; abundance: NA; d_gene: TRBD1; j_gene: TRBJ2-3; CDR3aa: CASSPLRQGDYVPTDTQYF; CDR3nt: TGTGCCAGCAGTCCCCTTAGACAGGGCGATTATGTCCCCACAGATACGCAGTATTTT
v_gene: TRBV9; abundance: NA; d_gene: NA; j_gene: TRBJ2-7; CDR3aa: CVSSVDEDSSSYEQYF; CDR3nt: TGTGTCAGCAGCGTAGATGAGGATTCAAGCTCCTACGAGCAGTACTTC
v_gene: TRBV4-2; abundance: once; d_gene: NA; j_gene: TRBJ2-5; CDR3aa: CASSQERGREQYF; CDR3nt: TGTGCCAGCAGCCAAGAAAGGGGGAGGGAGCAGTACTTC
v_gene: TRBV20-1; abundance: few; d_gene: TRBD1; j_gene: TRBJ2-7; CDR3aa: CSATHRDRVHEQYF; CDR3nt: TGCAGTGCGACCCACCGGGACAGGGTGCACGAGCAGTACTTC
v_gene: TRBV29-1; abundance: few; d_gene: NA; j_gene: TRBJ1-1; CDR3aa: CSADGLTEAFF; CDR3nt: TGCAGCGCCGACGGTCTCACTGAAGCTTTCTTT
v_gene: TRBV24-1; abundance: NA; d_gene: NA; j_gene: TRBJ2-1; CDR3aa: CATSPDIYNEQFF; CDR3nt: TGTGCCACCAGCCCGGACATTTACAATGAGCAGTTCTTC
v_gene: TRBV7-9; abundance: once; d_gene: NA; j_gene: TRBJ1-4; CDR3aa: CASSPTDRFSGNEKLFF; CDR3nt: TGTGCCAGCAGCCCTACTGACAGGTTCTCCGGAAATGAAAAACTGTTTTTT
v_gene: TRBV11-2; abundance: NA; d_gene: TRBD1; j_gene: TRBJ1-2; CDR3aa: CASSSTGQFGYTF; CDR3nt: TGTGCCAGCAGCTCCACGGGACAGTTTGGCTACACCTTC
v_gene: TRBV11-2; abundance: NA; d_gene: NA; j_gene: TRBJ2-7; CDR3aa: CASSHRRGSSYEQYF; CDR3nt: TGCGCCAGCAGCCATCGCAGGGGAAGCTCCTACGAGCAGTACTTC
v_gene: TRBV12-5; abundance: NA; d_gene: NA; j_gene: TRBJ2-2; CDR3aa: CASGWVGGMHTGELFF; CDR3nt: TGTGCTAGTGGTTGGGTAGGAGGGATGCACACCGGGGAGCTGTTTTTT
v_gene: TRBV29-1; abundance: NA; d_gene: NA; j_gene: TRBJ2-7; CDR3aa: CSVGVGTTLRGSYEQYF; CDR3nt: TGCAGCGTTGGGGTCGGCACTACTCTACGGGGCTCCTACGAGCAGTACTTC
v_gene: TRBV7-2; abundance: NA; d_gene: TRBD1; j_gene: TRBJ2-3; CDR3aa: CASSLGQGYDTQYF; CDR3nt: TGTGCCAGCAGCCTCGGACAGGGGTATGATACGCAGTATTTT
v_gene: TRBV10-3; abundance: once; d_gene: TRBD2; j_gene: TRBJ2-1; CDR3aa: CAISSGTSFDEQFF; CDR3nt: TGTGCCATCAGTTCCGGGACTAGCTTCGATGAGCAGTTCTTC
v_gene: TRBV4-1; abundance: NA; d_gene: TRBD2; j_gene: TRBJ2-1; CDR3aa: CASSLGAGGPGSEQFF; CDR3nt: TGCGCCAGCAGCCTTGGAGCGGGAGGGCCGGGGAGTGAGCAGTTCTTC
v_gene: TRBV27; abundance: NA; d_gene: TRBD2; j_gene: TRBJ2-3; CDR3aa: CASSLVRGGPDTQYF; CDR3nt: TGTGCCAGCAGTTTAGTTCGGGGGGGCCCAGATACGCAGTATTTT
v_gene: TRBV12-3/TRBV12-4; abundance: NA; d_gene: NA; j_gene: TRBJ1-5; CDR3aa: CASSLPTPNQPQHF; CDR3nt: TGTGCCAGCAGCCTTCCGACGCCCAATCAGCCCCAGCATTTT
v_gene: TRBV24-1; abundance: NA; d_gene: NA; j_gene: TRBJ2-3; CDR3aa: CATSGRLDVGFADTQYF; CDR3nt: TGTGCCACCAGTGGGAGACTAGACGTAGGGTTCGCAGATACGCAGTATTTT
v_gene: TRBV11-2; abundance: NA; d_gene: NA; j_gene: TRBJ2-7; CDR3aa: CASSRLQGRGVYEQYF; CDR3nt: TGTGCCAGCAGCCGTCTACAGGGGAGGGGGGTATACGAGCAGTACTTC
v_gene: TRBV29-1; abundance: NA; d_gene: NA; j_gene: TRBJ2-7; CDR3aa: CSVEHADSEGDYEQYF; CDR3nt: TGCAGCGTTGAACACGCCGACAGCGAGGGGGACTACGAGCAGTACTTC
v_gene: TRBV29-1; abundance: NA; d_gene: NA; j_gene: TRBJ2-1; CDR3aa: CSVNPVYNEQFF; CDR3nt: TGCAGCGTTAATCCCGTGTACAATGAGCAGTTCTTC
v_gene: TRBV7-2; abundance: NA; d_gene: TRBD2; j_gene: TRBJ2-1; CDR3aa: CASSSLAETAYNEQFF; CDR3nt: TGTGCCAGCAGCTCACTAGCGGAGACCGCCTACAATGAGCAGTTCTTC
v_gene: TRBV4-1; abundance: few; d_gene: NA; j_gene: TRBJ1-1; CDR3aa: CASSQDGATWKGTEAFF; CDR3nt: TGCGCCAGCAGCCAAGACGGCGCGACGTGGAAAGGCACTGAAGCTTTCTTT
v_gene: TRBV6-1; abundance: few; d_gene: NA; j_gene: TRBJ2-1; CDR3aa: CASGISYNEQFF; CDR3nt: TGTGCCAGCGGCATTTCCTACAATGAGCAGTTCTTC
v_gene: TRBV5-6; abundance: NA; d_gene: NA; j_gene: TRBJ1-2; CDR3aa: CASSLNWENYGYTF; CDR3nt: TGTGCCAGCAGCTTGAACTGGGAGAACTATGGCTACACCTTC
v_gene: TRBV12-3/TRBV12-4; abundance: NA; d_gene: NA; j_gene: TRBJ2-2; CDR3aa: CASEGRTGELFF; CDR3nt: TGTGCCAGTGAGGGCCGGACCGGGGAGCTGTTTTTT
v_gene: TRBV7-2; abundance: few; d_gene: TRBD2; j_gene: TRBJ2-1; CDR3aa: CASSLLSSGTYNEQFF; CDR3nt: TGTGCCAGCAGCTTATTGTCTAGCGGAACCTACAATGAGCAGTTCTTC